This TCR beta chain was identified in a study of T cell changes during pregnancy in multiple sclerosis. The data were produced by immunoSEQ multiplex PCR, yet TCRdb's version contains in-frame clones alone and is incomplete. The data contain around 35,000 clones, approximately 92% of them singletons. The CDR3 covers 14 residues. V gave up 5 bases and J gave up 5 bases, with 15 bases separating them. Germline-derived CDR1 and CDR2 are PRHDT and FYEKMQ (reference sequence). This clonotype was sampled from a female donor with multiple sclerosis, enrolled in a pregnancy study. Sequencing was done on a sample of PBMCs (not recorded whether the cells were cultured). The V and J genes are TRBV13 and TRBJ1-1; the D gene is possibly TRBD1 (5 bases). The CDR3 bases are TGTGCCAGCAGCCCTCCAGGGATGGGGACTGAAGCTTTCTTT. It yields the protein CASSPPGMGTEAFF.